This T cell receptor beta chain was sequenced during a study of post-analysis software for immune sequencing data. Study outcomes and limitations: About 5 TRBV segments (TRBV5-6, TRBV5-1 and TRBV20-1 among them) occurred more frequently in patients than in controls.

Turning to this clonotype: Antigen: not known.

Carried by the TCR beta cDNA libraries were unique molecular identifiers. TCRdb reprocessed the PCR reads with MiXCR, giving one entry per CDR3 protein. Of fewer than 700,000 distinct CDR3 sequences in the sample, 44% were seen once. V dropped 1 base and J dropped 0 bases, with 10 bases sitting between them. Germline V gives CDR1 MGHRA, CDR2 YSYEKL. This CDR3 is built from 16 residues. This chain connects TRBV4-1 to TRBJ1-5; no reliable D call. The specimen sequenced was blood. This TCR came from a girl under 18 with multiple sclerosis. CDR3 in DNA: TGCGCCAGCAGCCAAGGGAGATCCTATAGCAATCAGCCCCAGCATTTT. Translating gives CASSQGRSYSNQPQHF.